Listed below are T cell receptor beta chains from one sample, sequenced in a study of cytomegalovirus exposure and HLA in healthy donors. Sequenced by immunoSEQ multiplex PCR; TCRdb stores in-frame clones only, minus some. In the table there are 150,000 or so clones, under 70% of which are singletons. The specimen sequenced was PBMCs. Receptor source: a man aged 30 to 45 in good health and CMV-seropositive. Both conserved end residues are part of each CDR3. The D gene is left open where the match is weak. Clone size, where shown, is once, few, many, or a class for clones that have expanded.

TRBV4-1	.	.	TRBJ2-7	CASRVMTASYEQYF	TGCGCCAGCAGAGTCATGACAGCTTCCTACGAGCAGTACTTC
TRBV7-2	.	.	TRBJ2-5	CASSLGDQETQYF	TGTGCCAGCAGCCTCGGAGATCAAGAGACCCAGTACTTC
TRBV27	.	.	TRBJ1-1	CASSPDSPNTEAFF	TGTGCCAGCAGTCCAGACAGCCCAAACACTGAAGCTTTCTTT
TRBV15	.	.	TRBJ2-1	CATSRAREPSYNEQFF	TGTGCCACCAGCAGAGCGAGGGAGCCCTCCTACAATGAGCAGTTCTTC
TRBV27	.	once	TRBJ2-3	CASSLSGAQYF	TGTGCCAGCAGTTTATCGGGCGCGCAGTATTTT
TRBV19	.	.	TRBJ2-2	CASSSRPGGGELFF	TGTGCCAGTAGTTCCCGGCCCGGGGGCGGGGAGCTGTTTTTT
TRBV28	TRBD1	.	TRBJ2-3	CASSLLQGTDTQYF	TGTGCCAGCAGTTTATTACAGGGGACAGATACGCAGTATTTT
TRBV5-1	TRBD1	.	TRBJ1-3	CASSLVGGGNTIYF	TGCGCCAGCAGCTTGGTAGGGGGCGGAAACACCATATATTTT
TRBV7-6	.	.	TRBJ1-1	CASSYESGIVMNTEAFF	TGTGCCAGCAGCTATGAATCAGGGATCGTAATGAACACTGAAGCTTTCTTT
TRBV5-8	.	.	TRBJ2-3	CASSSRQLPDTQYF	TGTGCCAGCAGCTCGAGACAGCTCCCAGATACGCAGTATTTT
TRBV29-1	.	.	TRBJ1-5	CSVEGRGSNQPQHF	TGCAGCGTTGAAGGCCGAGGGAGCAATCAGCCCCAGCATTTT
TRBV28	.	few	TRBJ1-2	CASNQGWYGYTF	TGTGCCAGCAACCAGGGATGGTATGGCTACACCTTC
TRBV19	TRBD1	.	TRBJ1-2	CASRRDSNYGYTF	TGTGCCAGTCGCCGGGACAGTAACTATGGCTACACCTTC
TRBV5-6	TRBD1	few	TRBJ1-4	CASSESTGVGEKLFF	TGTGCCAGCAGCGAATCGACAGGGGTCGGAGAAAAACTGTTTTTT